This T cell receptor (beta chain) was sequenced during a study of blood T cell repertoires in COVID-19. Trimming left V 9 bases short and J 5 bases short, with 17 bases between. Germline V lookup: CDR1 LNHDA, CDR2 SQIVND (reference sequence). The length of the CDR3 is 14 residues. Some clones are missing from TCRdb's copy, which holds only in-frame ones; the method was immunoSEQ multiplex PCR. The data show 200,000 to 250,000 clones, with 70% to 90% seen just once and approximately 9.1% held by the top ten. This clonotype was obtained from a woman aged 45-65 years with acute COVID-19. Sequencing was carried out using PBMCs or T cells enriched from blood (not recorded which). The gene calls are TRBV19 and TRBJ1-5, with D unclear. The CDR3 DNA reads as TGTGCCAGCCTCCCCGGGCCGAGGGATCAGCCCCAGCATTTT. The encoded protein is CASLPGPRDQPQHF.